What follows are 17 T cell receptor beta chains derived from one specimen sequenced in a study of blood T cells in healthy people across ages. Combining a sample-barcoded 5' primer with a J-beta primer mix, a second PCR ran for roughly 6 to 12 cycles. TCRdb called the 5' RACE reads again in MiXCR, with one record for every CDR3 protein. Of fewer than 950,000 distinct CDR3 sequences listed, about 34% are singletons. Sequencing was done on a sample of blood. Every receptor here comes from a man aged 18 to 30 in good health.

J is TRBJ2-5 and V is TRBV9, with 11 bases identical to TRBD1. The germline V gene has CDR1 SGDLS and CDR2 YYNGEE. The CDR3 has 17 residues. Trimming removed 2 bases from V and 2 bases from J; junction bases left unmatched: 8. The CDR3, as DNA: TGTGCCAGCAGCGTTGGGACAGGGGGGGAGTTGCAAGAGACCCAGTACTTC. It specifies CASSVGTGGELQETQYF. Based on the CDR3 plus reference TRBV9 and TRBJ2-5, the full variable domain is DSGVTQTPKHLITATGQRVTLRCSPRSGDLSVYWYQQSLDQGLQFLIQYYNGEERAKGNILERFSAQQFPDLHSELNLSSLELGDSALYFCASSVGTGGELQETQYFGPGTRLLVL.

This clonotype was counted ten times or more. The chain combines TRBV5-1 with TRBJ2-3; D unresolved. Germline values: CDR1 SGHRS, CDR2 YFSETQ. The CDR3 spans 15 residues. Trimming removed 0 bases at V and 0 bases at J, with 8 bases between. The CDR3 sequence: CASSLGTPSTDTQYF. CDR3 nucleotide sequence: TGCGCCAGCAGCTTGGGGACGCCTAGCACAGATACGCAGTATTTT.

This clonotype has ten or more counts. The chain carries TRBV12-3 or TRBV12-4 and TRBJ1-2; no clear D. The CDR3 consists of 13 residues. Trimming cost V 4 bases and J 2 bases, with 8 bases left between them. This chain's CDR3 is CASSSGGNYGYTF. For the CDR3, the DNA is TGTGCCAGCAGTTCGGGCGGAAACTATGGCTACACCTTC.

DNA for the CDR3: TGTGCCAGCCGCCAGCATTCTAGCAATCAGCCCCAGCATTTT. Its translation is CASRQHSSNQPQHF. The rearrangement links TRBV28 to TRBJ1-5, with D unresolved. In germline, CDR1 is MDHEN, CDR2 SYDVKM. The CDR3 spans 14 residues. V was shortened by 8 bases and J by 0 bases, with 11 bases between the two germline ends.

V usage is TRBV10-3 and J usage is TRBJ2-1, with 7 bases aligning to TRBD2. With 2 bases clipped from V and 0 bases from J, the junction kept 13 bases outside the gene matches. CDR1 ENHRY and CDR2 SYGVKD come from the germline V gene. The CDR3 totals 19 residues. CDR3 amino acids: CAISEHGGSPLSSYNEQFF. The CDR3 bases are TGTGCCATCAGTGAGCACGGGGGGTCTCCCTTAAGCTCCTACAATGAGCAGTTCTTC.

This clonotype was observed a handful of times. This chain links TRBV9 with TRBJ2-3; the D is unclear. The CDR3 runs to 16 residues. Germline CDR1 is SGDLS and CDR2 is YYNGEE. The germline V and J ends were trimmed by 0 bases and 3 bases, with 14 bases remaining between them. The CDR3 sequence: CASSVALGIGTDTQYF. The CDR3 DNA is TGTGCCAGCAGCGTAGCCCTAGGGATAGGAACAGATACGCAGTATTTT.

V gene TRBV20-1 combines with J gene TRBJ2-7; unclear D gene. The end of the DNA fits TRBJ2-5 better, so the J call may be wrong. There are 11 residues in the CDR3. From germline, CDR1 is DFQATT and CDR2 SNEGSKA (reference sequence). CDR3 amino acids: CGVTPRETQYF. For the CDR3, the DNA is TGCGGGGTGACTCCAAGGGAGACCCAGTACTTC.

The J gene is TRBJ2-7, the V gene TRBV2; D may be TRBD1 (6 bases). The J call could be wrong; TRBJ2-5 is a better fit for the DNA end. This CDR3 spans 13 amino acids. Germline V gene data show CDR1 as SNHLY and CDR2 as FYNNEI. The CDR3 coding sequence is TGTGCCAGCGGAACAGGGCGAGGGGAGACCCAGTACTTC. This gives the protein CASGTGRGETQYF.

This clonotype was seen at least ten times. In nucleotides, the CDR3 is TGTGCCAGCAGCTTAGACAGGGGAGAGACCCAGTACTTC. It codes for CASSLDRGETQYF. This chain joins TRBV7-9 and TRBJ2-5; 7 bases map to TRBD1. The CDR3 consists of 13 residues. Germline lookup yields CDR1 SEHNR and CDR2 FQNEAQ (reference sequence). Trimming took 1 base from V and 4 from J; bases not matched to a gene: 0. Full variable domain (rest looked up from reference TRBV7-9 and TRBJ2-5): DTGVSQNPRHKITKRGQNVTFRCDPISEHNRLYWYRQTLGQGPEFLTYFQNEAQLEKSRLLSDRFSAERPKGSFSTLEIQRTEQGDSAMYLCASSLDRGETQYFGPGTRLLVL.

A word on this clonotype: A single base separates this from a much larger clone, so it may be a read error. This chain connects TRBV7-2 to TRBJ2-1, with a possible D match to TRBD2 (6 bases). The assigned J gene may be wrong: the sequence end matches TRBJ2-7 better. Germline V gene sequence: CDR1 SGHTA, CDR2 FQGNSA. This CDR3 comprises 15 residues. CDR3 loop: CASSVGLGGRNEQYF. CDR3 nucleotide sequence: TGTGCCAGCAGCGTAGGACTCGGGGGTCGGAATGAGCAGTACTTC.

The V gene is TRBV14, the J gene TRBJ2-4; perhaps TRBD1 as D (5 bases). The DNA end favors TRBJ2-5, so the J call may be wrong. In germline, CDR1 is SGHDN, CDR2 FVKESK. This CDR3 is built from 16 residues. CDR3 nucleotide sequence: TGTGCCAGCAGCCAAGGGGGTGGGGCATCCCAAGAGACCCAGTACTTC. This gives the protein CASSQGGGASQETQYF.

This clonotype was found many times. The chain joins TRBV3-1 to TRBJ2-1; D possibly corresponds to TRBD2 (5 bases). The V gene's germline CDR1 is LGHDT and CDR2 YNNKEL (reference sequence). With 3 bases removed from V and 9 bases from J, the gap between germline ends came to 12 bases. This CDR3 comprises 13 residues. In DNA, the CDR3 is TGTGCCAGCAGCCAGCTCCTAGCTGGTGAGCAGTTCTTC. This sequence encodes CASSQLLAGEQFF.

This clonotype was seen a few times. This sequence joins TRBV5-1 and TRBJ2-1; D possibly uses TRBD1 or TRBD2 (5 bases each). Per germline, CDR1 SGHRS and CDR2 YFSETQ. This CDR3 has 14 amino acids. V was trimmed by 3 bases and J by 8 bases, leaving 15 bases between them. The CDR3 loop reads CASSYSTEGDEQFF. DNA of the CDR3: TGCGCCAGCAGCTACTCGACAGAGGGAGATGAGCAGTTCTTC.

The J gene is TRBJ2-4, the V gene TRBV12-3 or TRBV12-4; a possible D gene is TRBD2 (6 bases). The J call may be faulty, since TRBJ2-7 better matches the DNA end. CDR3 size: 15 residues. The CDR3 sequence is CASSSTGTQAYEQYF. The CDR3, as DNA: TGTGCCAGCAGTTCCACCGGGACTCAAGCCTACGAGCAGTACTTC.

A few counts support this clonotype. The chain carries TRBV12-3 or TRBV12-4 and TRBJ2-5; D is unclear. V dropped 4 bases and J dropped 6 bases, with 12 bases sitting between them. The CDR3 is 13 residues long. The CDR3 DNA reads as TGTGCCAGCAGTTCACCCGGTACACAGACCCAGTACTTC. Protein product: CASSSPGTQTQYF.

The rearrangement links TRBV3-1 to TRBJ2-1; 8 bases are a match to TRBD1. The DNA end is a closer match to TRBJ2-7, so the J assignment may be wrong. The CDR3 extends over 15 amino acids. Germline values: CDR1 LGHDT, CDR2 YNNKEL (reference sequence). The CDR3 bases are TGTGCCAGCACGAACACAGGGGGAAGCTACAATGAGCAGTACTTC. Its translation: CASTNTGGSYNEQYF.

A few counts support this clonotype. The J gene is TRBJ2-2, the V gene TRBV6-5; 7 bases line up with TRBD1. This CDR3 comprises 20 residues. The V segment lost 4 bases and the J segment 1 base; nucleotides outside the gene matches: 18. Germline V lookup: CDR1 MNHEY, CDR2 SVGAGI. Written as DNA, the CDR3 is TGTGCCAGCAGTTCTACCGGGACAGACAACCCAGGGGTGAACACCGGGGAGCTGTTTTTT. Amino acid sequence: CASSSTGTDNPGVNTGELFF.